A single sample gave rise to the 11 T cell receptor beta chains below, sequenced in a study of T cell responses to AZD1222 COVID-19 vaccine. Clones were read by immunoSEQ multiplex PCR, and TCRdb kept only the in-frame ones, dropping some. The table records approximately 97,000 clones, roughly nine tenths of them present only once. The material was peripheral blood, obtained on day 0 of AZD1222 vaccination. The receptors originated from an adult in good health.

Remarks on this clone: Distinct nucleotide sequences in the sample also encode this CDR3. The rearrangement links TRBV6-2 or TRBV6-3 to TRBJ1-5; no definite D call. V was cut by 5 bases and J by 4 bases, with 6 bases left in between. The CDR3 has 12 residues. Germline V gene sequence: CDR1 MNHEY, CDR2 SVGEGT. The CDR3 nucleotides read TGTGCCAGCAGTCCGAGGAATCAGCCCCAGCATTTT. Translating it yields CASSPRNQPQHF.

The chain carries TRBV7-6 and TRBJ1-6, with 9 nucleotides matching TRBD1. Trimming took 5 bases from V and 0 from J; bases not matched to a gene: 8. CDR3 length equals 18 residues. Per the germline V gene, CDR1 is SGHVS and CDR2 is FNYEAQ. The CDR3 region has the DNA TGTGCCAGCAGCGCGGGACAGGGCCCTCGCTCCTATAATTCACCCCTCCACTTT. Its protein is CASSAGQGPRSYNSPLHF.

The chain uses TRBV7-9 and TRBJ2-7; D tentatively fits TRBD1 or TRBD2 (6 bases each). Trimming took off 5 bases at V and 1 base at J, with 24 bases between the two ends. The CDR3 is made up of 18 amino acids. The germline V gene encodes CDR1 SEHNR and CDR2 FQNEAQ (reference sequence). The CDR3 loop is CASSRSVGAGQESYEQYF. The CDR3, as DNA: TGTGCCAGCAGCAGATCGGTGGGGGCGGGGCAGGAATCCTACGAGCAGTACTTC.

The chain uses TRBV5-4 and TRBJ1-1, with 12 bases fitting TRBD1. J lost 2 bases, V lost 1 base, and 6 bases had no gene match. The CDR3 covers 17 residues. CDR1 is SGHNT and CDR2 is YYREEE in the germline V gene (reference sequence). Here the CDR3 reads CASSLPGQGAVNTEAFF. The CDR3 DNA follows: TGTGCCAGCAGCTTGCCGGGACAGGGGGCGGTTAACACTGAAGCTTTCTTT.

This clone was picked up one time. The V gene is TRBV7-9, the J gene TRBJ2-3, with 8 positions matching TRBD1. There are 18 residues in the CDR3. The germline CDR1 and CDR2 sequences are SEHNR and FQNEAQ (reference sequence). With 0 bases clipped from V and 3 bases from J, the junction kept 11 bases outside the gene matches. The CDR3 loop is CASSLAVGQGDKTDTQYF. For the CDR3, the DNA is TGTGCCAGCAGCTTAGCGGTTGGACAGGGTGATAAGACAGATACGCAGTATTTT.

Only one count was recorded for this clone. V gene TRBV28 combines with J gene TRBJ1-2, with a weak D call TRBD1 (5 bases). Germline V gene data show CDR1 as MDHEN and CDR2 as SYDVKM. This CDR3 has 15 amino acids. V dropped 2 bases and J dropped 5 bases, with 15 bases sitting between them. CDR3 region: CASSLSDLGPYGYTF. For the CDR3, the DNA is TGTGCCAGCAGTTTAAGCGACCTGGGGCCTTATGGCTACACCTTC.

V is TRBV6-6 and J is TRBJ2-1; 7 nucleotides align to TRBD1. The germline CDR1 and CDR2 sequences are MNHNY and SVGAGI (reference sequence). The ends lost 0 bases at V and 7 bases at J; junction bases unmatched: 3. This CDR3 is built from 14 residues. DNA for the CDR3: TGTGCCAGCAGTTACTCGGGACAGCCTAATGAGCAGTTCTTC. This translates into CASSYSGQPNEQFF.

The chain couples TRBV9 to TRBJ1-4, with 9 bases identical to TRBD1. J was trimmed by 7 bases and V by 4 bases; bases with no gene match: 17. Germline V gives CDR1 SGDLS, CDR2 YYNGEE. The CDR3 is 18 amino acids. The CDR3 here is CASSNPTGGASSSEKLFF. In DNA form, the CDR3 reads TGTGCCAGCAGCAACCCTACAGGGGGCGCGTCTAGTTCTGAAAAACTGTTTTTT.

The chain uses TRBV5-1 and TRBJ2-7; either TRBD1 or TRBD2 may supply D (7 bases each). CDR3 length: 13 amino acids. CDR1 SGHRS and CDR2 YFSETQ come from the germline V gene. V shed 7 bases and J shed 5 bases, with 16 bases lying between them. Here the CDR3 reads CASGSTGRDEQYF. The CDR3, as DNA: TGCGCCAGCGGTTCGACAGGGAGGGACGAGCAGTACTTC.

The chain uses TRBV7-2 and TRBJ1-1; 7 bases are a match to TRBD1. CDR3 length: 15 amino acids. Germline trimming cut 1 base from V and 7 bases from J; bases unmatched to any gene: 9. Germline values: CDR1 SGHTA, CDR2 FQGNSA. CDR3 region: CASSLGFQGVGEAFF. CDR3 nucleotides: TGTGCCAGCAGCTTAGGATTCCAGGGGGTCGGTGAAGCTTTCTTT.

The V gene is TRBV28, the J gene TRBJ1-4; the D gene is possibly TRBD1 (5 bases). This CDR3 is 16 amino acids long. V lost 6 bases and J 1 base, leaving 15 bases between the germline ends. Germline CDR1 is MDHEN and CDR2 is SYDVKM. In nucleotides, the CDR3 is TGTGCCAGCAGCCCTCGGGGCACTTTAACTAATGAAAAACTGTTTTTT. Translating gives CASSPRGTLTNEKLFF.